Following are 14 T cell receptor beta chains from one sample sequenced in a study of blood T cells in healthy people across ages. PCR was performed a second time for 7 to 11 cycles using a sample-barcoded 5' primer and a J-beta primer mix. TCRdb independently ran MiXCR on the 5' RACE reads; one entry per CDR3 protein. In the table there are 550,000 to 700,000 distinct CDR3 sequences, approximately 25% of which are singletons. Sequenced input: blood. These TCRs come from a woman in her 70s in good health.

This chain links TRBV27 with TRBJ2-3; D perhaps matches TRBD2 (5 bases). Germline V CDR1 and CDR2: MNHEY, SMNVEV (reference sequence). The CDR3 is made up of 15 amino acids. With 5 bases removed from V and 6 bases from J, the gap between germline ends came to 18 bases. The CDR3 protein is CASSPRMASPDTQYF. Here the CDR3 DNA reads TGTGCCAGCAGTCCCCGAATGGCTAGCCCCGATACGCAGTATTTT.

This clonotype was counted only a few times. This chain links TRBV20-1 with TRBJ2-7; 8 nucleotides agree with TRBD1. The CDR3 sequence is 13 residues long. Germline trimming cut 2 bases from V and 6 bases from J; bases unmatched to any gene: 6. Germline CDR1 DFQATT, CDR2 SNEGSKA (reference sequence). CDR3 sequence reads: CSARLTGVGEQYF. CDR3 nucleotide sequence: TGCAGTGCTAGATTGACAGGGGTTGGCGAGCAGTACTTC.

This clonotype came up a few times. The rearrangement uses TRBV4-3 and TRBJ1-5; no clear D. Germline V gene lookup returns CDR1 LGHNA and CDR2 YSLEER. V shed 1 base and J shed 3 bases, with 10 bases lying between them. This CDR3 region has 15 residues. The CDR3 sequence is CASSQARGSNQPQHF. In DNA, the CDR3 is TGCGCCAGCAGCCAAGCCCGGGGATCCAATCAGCCCCAGCATTTT.

The rearrangement uses TRBV5-1 and TRBJ2-5; 7 nucleotides match TRBD2. The germline CDR1 and CDR2 sequences are SGHRS and YFSETQ. Germline trimming cut 3 bases from V and 2 bases from J; bases unmatched to any gene: 7. CDR3 length: 15 amino acids. CDR3 nucleotide sequence: TGCGCCAGCAGCTCGGGGGGACTCCCTCAAGAGACCCAGTACTTC. Its translation: CASSSGGLPQETQYF.

Only a few counts were recorded for this clonotype. The genes are TRBV27 and TRBJ2-5; 7 bases map to TRBD1. The J call may be mistaken, given a closer DNA end match to TRBJ2-7. Germline loops: CDR1 MNHEY, CDR2 SMNVEV (reference sequence). This CDR3 comprises 14 residues. CDR3 DNA sequence: TGTGCCAGCAGTCCTTGGACAGGACGCTACGAGCAGTACTTC. Its protein product is CASSPWTGRYEQYF.

This clonotype was found a few times. At one of its ends the junction is not consistent with the germline gene, which may arise from a read error. The V call is TRBV20-1, the J call TRBJ2-5, with 11 bases lining up with TRBD2. The DNA end favors TRBJ2-1, so the J call may be wrong. This CDR3 has 15 amino acids. Germline CDR1 reads DFQATT; CDR2 reads SNEGSKA (reference sequence). The CDR3 DNA sequence: TGCAGTACTAGAGAGTTAGCGGGGGGGCGGTATGAGCAGTTCTTC. Its translation is CSTRELAGGRYEQFF.

The rearrangement joins TRBV20-1 to TRBJ1-2; tentatively, D is TRBD1 (5 bases). Germline values: CDR1 DFQATT, CDR2 SNEGSKA (reference sequence). This CDR3 comprises 15 residues. Trimming removed 0 bases from V and 0 bases from J, with 11 bases in between. CDR3 nucleotide sequence: TGCAGTGCTAGAGATGTAACAGGTTCTAACTATGGCTACACCTTC. Its translation: CSARDVTGSNYGYTF.

V is TRBV7-2 and J is TRBJ1-5; no definite D call. This CDR3 has 11 residues. Germline V gene lookup returns CDR1 SGHTA and CDR2 FQGNSA. The V end lost 4 bases, the J end lost 5 bases, and 3 bases lay between the germline ends. CDR3 sequence: CASSYDQPQHF. The DNA for the CDR3 is TGTGCCAGCAGCTATGATCAGCCCCAGCATTTT. The complete variable domain, with remaining parts taken from reference TRBV7-2 and TRBJ1-5, reads GAGVSQSPSNKVTEKGKDVELRCDPISGHTALYWYRQSLGQGLEFLIYFQGNSAPDKSGLPSDRFSAERTGGSVSTLTIQRTQQEDSAVYLCASSYDQPQHFGDGTRLSIL.

J is TRBJ1-1 and V is TRBV14; D possibly corresponds to TRBD1 (5 bases). Trimming shortened V by 0 bases and J by 1 base, and 12 bases separated the two germline ends. The CDR3 has 16 amino acids. The germline V gene encodes CDR1 SGHDN and CDR2 FVKESK. As DNA, the CDR3 is TGTGCCAGCAGCCAAGACTTAGGGGTCCCGAACACTGAAGCTTTCTTT. Translation: CASSQDLGVPNTEAFF.

There are a few counts of this clonotype. The rearrangement links TRBV7-6 to TRBJ2-7; weak D call: TRBD2 (6 bases). Germline assignment: CDR1 SGHVS and CDR2 FNYEAQ. The CDR3 length is 15 residues. V gave up 5 bases and J gave up 6 bases, with 20 bases separating them. The CDR3 loop is CASSPLALPGVEQYF. CDR3 coding DNA: TGTGCCAGCAGCCCTTTAGCTCTCCCGGGGGTCGAGCAGTACTTC.

The chain joins TRBV29-1 to TRBJ2-5; D might be TRBD1 (5 bases). In germline, CDR1 is SQVTM, CDR2 ANQGSEA. V was trimmed by 7 bases and J by 2 bases, leaving 11 bases between them. The CDR3 has 12 amino acids. Here the CDR3 DNA reads TGCAGCGGATCATACAGGCAAGAGACCCAGTACTTC. Translating it yields CSGSYRQETQYF.

This clonotype was recorded a few times. The chain links TRBV29-1 to TRBJ1-3; D may be TRBD1 (6 bases). V lost 3 bases and J lost 6, with 12 bases in between. This CDR3 has 13 residues. Germline V gene sequence: CDR1 SQVTM, CDR2 ANQGSEA. CDR3 bases: TGCAGCGTTGACGTCAGGGGAGAAAACACCATATATTTT. This encodes CSVDVRGENTIYF.

This clonotype was observed a handful of times. The chain recombines TRBV7-2 with TRBJ1-5; possible D gene TRBD1, 5 bases. The CDR3 runs to 14 residues. V was shortened by 6 bases and J by 5 bases, with 14 bases between the two germline ends. From germline, CDR1 is SGHTA and CDR2 FQGNSA. CDR3 region: CASSSSWGDQPQHF. The CDR3, as DNA: TGTGCCAGCAGTTCGTCATGGGGGGATCAGCCCCAGCATTTT.

At least ten counts were recorded for this clonotype. The chain carries TRBV24-1 and TRBJ2-5; D is tentatively TRBD1 or TRBD2 (5 bases each). The germline V and J ends were trimmed by 5 bases and 5 bases, with 11 bases remaining between them. The CDR3 loop spans 13 amino acids. CDR1 is KGHDR, CDR2 SFDVKD, per germline. The chain's CDR3 is CATSVPGSETQYF. In DNA, the CDR3 is TGTGCCACCAGTGTCCCAGGGAGCGAGACCCAGTACTTC.